Listed below are T cell receptor beta chains from one sample, sequenced in a study of shared clonotypes between healthy human individuals. Sequenced by immunoSEQ multiplex PCR; TCRdb stores in-frame clones only, minus some. Among roughly 2.1 million clones listed, approximately 94% were seen once. Sequencing was done on a sample of naive CD8+ T cells from PBMCs. The source is a man in his late teens or twenties in good health. Some clones in this sample may be carry-over from other donors' samples. Both conserved end residues are part of each CDR3. The order of the fields is J gene, clone size, D gene, V gene, CDR3 protein, CDR3 DNA. The D gene is left open where the match is weak. Clone sizes are given selectively: once, few, many, or a class where the clone is expanded.

J: TRBJ1-4; size: .; D: .; V: TRBV27; CDR3: CASSPGVVREKLFF; DNA: TGTGCCAGCAGTCCAGGGGTCGTTCGGGAAAAACTGTTTTTT
J: TRBJ1-1; size: once; D: .; V: TRBV27; CDR3: CASSFGGAMAEAFF; DNA: TGTGCCAGCAGTTTTGGGGGGGCCATGGCAGAAGCTTTCTTT
J: TRBJ1-5; size: .; D: .; V: TRBV7-2; CDR3: CASSLVGQIRGNQPQHF; DNA: TGTGCCAGCAGCTTAGTAGGGCAGATAAGGGGCAATCAGCCCCAGCATTTT
J: TRBJ2-2; size: .; D: TRBD1; V: TRBV7-9; CDR3: CASSGRAGQGTGELFF; DNA: TGTGCCAGCAGTGGCAGGGCCGGACAGGGGACCGGGGAGCTGTTTTTT
J: TRBJ1-5; size: .; D: .; V: TRBV7-9; CDR3: CASSWGGSNQPQHF; DNA: TGTGCCAGCAGTTGGGGGGGGAGCAATCAGCCCCAGCATTTT
J: TRBJ2-1; size: few; D: .; V: TRBV7-9; CDR3: CASSLNNEQFF; DNA: TGTGCCAGCAGCTTAAACAATGAGCAGTTCTTC
J: TRBJ2-7; size: .; D: TRBD1; V: TRBV5-1; CDR3: CASSQGQGAYYEQYF; DNA: TGCGCCAGCAGCCAAGGACAGGGGGCCTACTACGAGCAGTACTTC
J: TRBJ2-1; size: .; D: .; V: TRBV11-2; CDR3: CASSLDQGFNEQFF; DNA: TGTGCCAGCAGCTTAGATCAGGGTTTCAATGAGCAGTTCTTC
J: TRBJ1-4; size: .; D: .; V: TRBV28; CDR3: CASSWRGKNEKLFF; DNA: TGTGCCAGCAGTTGGAGAGGGAAAAATGAAAAACTGTTTTTT
J: TRBJ2-7; size: .; D: .; V: TRBV11-2; CDR3: CASSLNSYEQYF; DNA: TGTGCCAGCAGCTTAAACTCCTACGAGCAGTACTTC
J: TRBJ2-1; size: .; D: .; V: TRBV14; CDR3: CASSASPAGYNEQFF; DNA: TGTGCCAGCAGCGCTAGCCCCGCGGGATACAATGAGCAGTTCTTC
J: TRBJ2-5; size: .; D: .; V: TRBV7-9; CDR3: CASSSGPSWETQYF; DNA: TGTGCCAGCAGCTCCGGACCTTCGTGGGAGACCCAGTACTTC
J: TRBJ1-2; size: once; D: TRBD1; V: TRBV29-1; CDR3: CSPGTGEGYTF; DNA: TGCAGCCCCGGGACAGGGGAAGGCTACACCTTC
J: TRBJ2-5; size: .; D: TRBD1; V: TRBV14; CDR3: CASSHLGTGEQETQYF; DNA: TGTGCCAGCAGCCACCTCGGGACAGGGGAACAAGAGACCCAGTACTTC
J: TRBJ2-2; size: .; D: TRBD2; V: TRBV5-6; CDR3: CASSPPGWREGPTGELFF; DNA: TGTGCCAGCAGCCCACCCGGCTGGCGGGAGGGCCCCACCGGGGAGCTGTTTTTT
J: TRBJ1-2; size: few; D: TRBD1; V: TRBV29-1; CDR3: CSVEEITGTATYGYTF; DNA: TGCAGCGTTGAAGAAATTACCGGGACAGCCACATATGGCTACACCTTC
J: TRBJ2-1; size: .; D: TRBD1; V: TRBV27; CDR3: CASSLTGGEDEQFF; DNA: TGTGCCAGCAGTTTGACAGGGGGTGAGGATGAGCAGTTCTTC
J: TRBJ1-2; size: .; D: .; V: TRBV19; CDR3: CASSISGSGYTF; DNA: TGTGCCAGTAGTATATCAGGGAGCGGCTACACCTTC
J: TRBJ2-3; size: .; D: .; V: TRBV27; CDR3: CASTTTGSTDTQYF; DNA: TGTGCCAGCACAACAACCGGTAGCACAGATACGCAGTATTTT
J: TRBJ1-1; size: .; D: .; V: TRBV10-3; CDR3: CAISDLGGNTEAFF; DNA: TGTGCCATCAGTGATCTGGGGGGGAACACTGAAGCTTTCTTT
J: TRBJ2-2; size: .; D: .; V: TRBV7-6; CDR3: CASSSTDPTGELFF; DNA: TGTGCCAGCAGCTCGACGGACCCGACCGGGGAGCTGTTTTTT
J: TRBJ1-2; size: .; D: .; V: TRBV5-4; CDR3: CASSTIAILDYGYTF; DNA: TGTGCCAGCAGCACGATTGCTATTCTGGACTATGGCTACACCTTC
J: TRBJ2-1; size: .; D: .; V: TRBV11-2; CDR3: CASSLDGVVSGPYNEQFF; DNA: TGTGCCAGCAGCTTAGATGGAGTGGTAAGTGGACCCTACAATGAGCAGTTCTTC
J: TRBJ2-1; size: .; D: TRBD2; V: TRBV6-5; CDR3: CASSSLIAGESEFF; DNA: TGTGCCAGCAGTTCCCTAATAGCGGGAGAAAGCGAGTTCTTC
J: TRBJ2-3; size: .; D: .; V: TRBV5-4; CDR3: CASSSGRAGTDTQYF; DNA: TGTGCCAGCAGCTCCGGACGGGCTGGCACAGATACGCAGTATTTT
J: TRBJ2-2; size: .; D: TRBD2; V: TRBV4-1; CDR3: CASTEVPLADNTGELFF; DNA: TGCGCCAGCACCGAGGTCCCACTAGCGGACAACACCGGGGAGCTGTTTTTT
J: TRBJ2-7; size: .; D: TRBD1; V: TRBV5-6; CDR3: CASSVWTGPLFYEQYF; DNA: TGTGCCAGCAGCGTATGGACAGGTCCCCTCTTCTACGAGCAGTACTTC
J: TRBJ1-4; size: once; D: .; V: TRBV4-1; CDR3: CASSQVFGFNEKLFF; DNA: TGCGCCAGCAGCCAAGTATTCGGCTTTAATGAAAAACTGTTTTTT
J: TRBJ2-1; size: .; D: .; V: TRBV18; CDR3: CASSPARESYNEQFF; DNA: TGTGCCAGCTCACCAGCCAGGGAGTCCTACAATGAGCAGTTCTTC
J: TRBJ2-7; size: .; D: .; V: TRBV28; CDR3: CATTYGEGIGDF; DNA: TGTGCCACTACGTATGGTGAGGGGATCGGGGACTTC
J: TRBJ2-1; size: .; D: .; V: TRBV5-1; CDR3: CASSLIGGGTLLYNEQFF; DNA: TGCGCCAGCAGCTTGATTGGGGGAGGAACCCTACTATACAATGAGCAGTTCTTC
J: TRBJ2-1; size: .; D: .; V: TRBV2; CDR3: CASSLISYNEQFF; DNA: TGTGCCAGCAGTCTAATCTCCTACAATGAGCAGTTCTTC
J: TRBJ2-2; size: .; D: .; V: TRBV5-6; CDR3: CASSPDWTGELFF; DNA: TGTGCCAGCAGCCCTGACTGGACCGGGGAGCTGTTTTTT
J: TRBJ2-1; size: .; D: TRBD2; V: TRBV18; CDR3: CASSPELAGLYSYNEQFF; DNA: TGTGCCAGCTCACCGGAACTAGCGGGACTCTACTCCTACAATGAGCAGTTCTTC
J: TRBJ2-7; size: .; D: .; V: TRBV30; CDR3: CAWTLQGRRASEQYF; DNA: TGTGCCTGGACTTTACAGGGCCGGAGAGCGTCCGAGCAGTACTTC
J: TRBJ1-2; size: .; D: .; V: TRBV15; CDR3: CATSSQGGGYTF; DNA: TGTGCCACCAGTTCACAGGGTGGCGGCTACACCTTC
J: TRBJ2-7; size: .; D: .; V: TRBV19; CDR3: CASEDDLTYEQYF; DNA: TGTGCCAGCGAAGACGATCTAACCTACGAGCAGTACTTC
J: TRBJ1-1; size: .; D: TRBD1; V: TRBV29-1; CDR3: CSVGEGAGEMNTEAFF; DNA: TGCAGCGTTGGGGAGGGGGCAGGAGAAATGAACACTGAAGCTTTCTTT
J: TRBJ2-2; size: .; D: .; V: TRBV27; CDR3: CASSFSGNTGELFF; DNA: TGTGCCAGCAGTTTTAGCGGTAACACCGGGGAGCTGTTTTTT
J: TRBJ1-1; size: .; D: .; V: TRBV9; CDR3: CASSVDRTASKTEAFF; DNA: TGTGCCAGCAGCGTAGATCGGACGGCCTCTAAGACTGAAGCTTTCTTT